Presented here are 10 T cell receptor beta chains from one specimen sequenced in a study of Graves' ophthalmopathy and Graves' hyperthyroidism. RNA transcripts were the source from which TCR beta CDR3 regions were amplified. HTBI primers were employed in first-round RT-PCR, then a second-round multiplex PCR followed. Each CDR3 protein gets one entry after TCRdb re-called the multiplex PCR reads with MiXCR. The sample carries about half a million distinct CDR3 sequences, 14% recorded once. The material sequenced was blood. The receptors were sampled from a woman between 25 and 40 years old with Graves' ophthalmopathy.

This clonotype was counted at least ten times. The genes are TRBV18 and TRBJ1-6; D unresolved. The CDR3 has 16 amino acids. V lost 3 bases to trimming and J lost 7 bases, with 16 bases between them. The germline V gene encodes CDR1 KGHSH and CDR2 LQKENI. The chain's CDR3 is CASSPAVGPVNSPLHF. DNA for the CDR3: TGTGCCAGCTCACCGGCGGTCGGACCGGTGAATTCACCCCTCCACTTT.

The sample holds a few counts of this clonotype. The chain is built from TRBV5-1 and TRBJ1-6; TRBD1 might be the D (5 bases). The V gene's germline CDR1 is SGHRS and CDR2 YFSETQ. The CDR3 has 14 residues. Between the trimmed V and J ends, which lost 1 base and 10 bases, there was a span of 12 bases. The CDR3 DNA reads TGCGCCAGCAGCTTGTCAGGGTTCGAATCACCCCTCCACTTT. Protein product: CASSLSGFESPLHF.

The table lists this clonotype with a few counts. V and J are TRBV11-2 and TRBJ1-6; D gene ambiguous. V was trimmed by 2 bases and J by 9 bases, leaving 8 bases between them. The CDR3 sequence is 13 residues long. Germline loops: CDR1 SGHAT, CDR2 FQNNGV. CDR3 residues: CASSLRSGSPLHF. CDR3 coding DNA: TGTGCCAGCAGCTTACGGTCCGGTTCACCCCTCCACTTT.

This clonotype was picked up many times. This chain uses TRBV6-1 with TRBJ1-1, with TRBD1 as a possible D gene (6 bases). The CDR3 totals 15 residues. Germline CDR1 is MNHNS and CDR2 is SASEGT. Trimming removed 6 bases from V and 1 base from J, with 15 bases in between. The CDR3 DNA reads TGTGCCAGCAGCGTCGCCGGGACATCGAACACTGAAGCTTTCTTT. It translates to CASSVAGTSNTEAFF.

This clonotype was seen ten or more times. Mismatch with germline at one junction end may stem from a read error. The gene calls are TRBV5-1 and TRBJ1-1, with 9 nucleotides matching TRBD1. The CDR3 runs 14 residues. Germline-derived CDR1 and CDR2 are SGHRS and YFSETQ. The CDR3 nucleotides read TGTGCCAGCTCACTGGACAGGGGAGGCACTGAAGCTTTCTTT. Encoded protein: CASSLDRGGTEAFF.

This clonotype has a count of ten or more. The chain joins TRBV4-1 to TRBJ2-7, with D uncertain. CDR1 is MGHRA and CDR2 is YSYEKL in the germline V gene. Trimming pared 4 bases from V and 4 bases from J, leaving 11 bases between. The CDR3 is 13 residues long. CDR3: CASSPEWGYEQYF. The CDR3 nucleotides are TGCGCCAGCAGCCCAGAATGGGGTTACGAGCAGTACTTC.

This clonotype has a handful of counts. This chain joins TRBV11-2 and TRBJ2-2; 8 bases map to TRBD2. The CDR3 is 17 amino acids. Germline V CDR1 and CDR2: SGHAT, FQNNGV. Losses at the gene ends were 1 base for V and 3 bases for J; bases not matched to a gene: 7. The CDR3 loop is CASSLGSTSGYTGELFF. The CDR3 DNA sequence: TGTGCCAGCAGCTTAGGTTCCACTAGCGGATACACCGGGGAGCTGTTTTTT.

The chain is built from TRBV5-1 and TRBJ2-2, with 9 bases lining up with TRBD1. J was trimmed by 4 bases and V by 4 bases; bases with no gene match: 8. Per the germline V gene, CDR1 is SGHRS and CDR2 is YFSETQ. This CDR3 spans 16 amino acids. The CDR3 coding sequence is TGCGCCAGCAGCCCCGCTCCGGGACAGGGCACCGGGGAGCTGTTTTTT. Translation: CASSPAPGQGTGELFF. The full variable domain, its missing parts supplied by reference TRBV5-1 and TRBJ2-2, is KAGVTQTPRYLIKTRGQQVTLSCSPISGHRSVSWYQQTPGQGLQFLFEYFSETQRNKGNFPGRFSGRQFSNSRSEMNVSTLELGDSALYLCASSPAPGQGTGELFFGEGSRLTVL.

The table lists this clonotype with many counts. The chain links TRBV6-5 to TRBJ2-7, with TRBD1 as a possible D gene (6 bases). The germline V and J ends were trimmed by 0 bases and 1 base, with 10 bases remaining between them. The V gene's germline CDR1 is MNHEY and CDR2 SVGAGI. The CDR3 is made up of 15 amino acids. CDR3 coding DNA: TGTGCCAGCAGTTACTCGTCGGACAGTTCCTACGAGCAGTACTTC. Translated: CASSYSSDSSYEQYF.

Many counts were recorded for this clonotype. This chain uses TRBV19 with TRBJ2-7, with 8 bases that match TRBD2. CDR1 is LNHDA and CDR2 is SQIVND in the germline V gene (reference sequence). The CDR3 sequence is 13 residues long. V lost 5 bases, J lost 4 bases, and 4 bases stayed unmatched. This chain's CDR3 is CASSATSVYEQYF. DNA of the CDR3: TGTGCCAGTAGTGCGACTAGCGTGTACGAGCAGTACTTC.